Listed below are T cell receptor beta chains from one sample, sequenced in a study of cytomegalovirus exposure and HLA in healthy donors. TCRdb's copy holds only in-frame clones and misses some; the assay was immunoSEQ multiplex PCR. The sample consists of some 200,000 clones, around 74% of them appearing once. Sequencing was performed on PBMCs. These receptors were collected from a girl aged 10 to 17 in good health and CMV-seropositive. Both conserved end residues are part of each CDR3. A D gene is named only where the DNA matches it firmly. Size tells how often a clone was seen (once, few, many) or the class of an expanded clone, and some rows leave it out.

j_call: TRBJ2-3
v_call: TRBV14
clone_size: -
d_call: TRBD2
cdr3_aa: CASSPAAGGHTDTQYF
cdr3_nt: TGTGCCAGCAGCCCAGCGGCGGGGGGGCACACAGATACGCAGTATTTT

j_call: TRBJ2-7
v_call: TRBV2
clone_size: -
d_call: TRBD1
cdr3_aa: CASQPGQGWQYF
cdr3_nt: TGTGCCAGTCAGCCGGGACAGGGGTGGCAGTACTTC

j_call: TRBJ1-5
v_call: TRBV19
clone_size: -
d_call: TRBD1
cdr3_aa: CVSSSRDRGSNQPQHF
cdr3_nt: TGTGTCAGTAGTTCCCGGGACAGGGGTAGCAATCAGCCCCAGCATTTT

j_call: TRBJ2-7
v_call: TRBV27
clone_size: -
d_call: -
cdr3_aa: CATMQARDFTREEQYF
cdr3_nt: TGTGCCACTATGCAAGCTAGGGACTTTACTAGGGAAGAGCAGTACTTC

j_call: TRBJ1-1
v_call: TRBV19
clone_size: -
d_call: -
cdr3_aa: CASRDSLVAEAFF
cdr3_nt: TGTGCCAGTAGGGACTCATTAGTCGCTGAAGCTTTCTTT

j_call: TRBJ1-6
v_call: TRBV5-4
clone_size: -
d_call: -
cdr3_aa: CASSLGGERNSPLHF
cdr3_nt: TGTGCCAGCAGCTTGGGGGGCGAAAGGAATTCACCCCTCCACTTT

j_call: TRBJ2-2
v_call: TRBV9
clone_size: -
d_call: TRBD2
cdr3_aa: CASTTDGGMNTGELFF
cdr3_nt: TGTGCCAGCACCACCGACGGGGGGATGAACACCGGGGAGCTGTTTTTT

j_call: TRBJ1-6
v_call: TRBV5-6
clone_size: -
d_call: -
cdr3_aa: CASSADPWDTFMGSPLHF
cdr3_nt: TGTGCCAGCAGCGCCGACCCCTGGGACACTTTTATGGGTTCACCCCTCCACTTT

j_call: TRBJ1-2
v_call: TRBV4-3
clone_size: -
d_call: TRBD1
cdr3_aa: CASSQDSGTGAFSNYGYTF
cdr3_nt: TGCGCCAGCAGCCAAGATTCCGGGACAGGGGCCTTCTCTAACTATGGCTACACCTTC

j_call: TRBJ2-3
v_call: TRBV4-1
clone_size: -
d_call: TRBD2
cdr3_aa: CASSQDRRTSGRGDTQYF
cdr3_nt: TGCGCCAGCAGCCAAGATCGTCGGACTAGCGGGAGAGGCGATACGCAGTATTTT

j_call: TRBJ1-4
v_call: TRBV7-9
clone_size: once
d_call: -
cdr3_aa: CASSLGPRTQSEKLFF
cdr3_nt: TGTGCCAGCAGCTTAGGTCCGCGTACCCAATCCGAAAAACTGTTTTTT

j_call: TRBJ2-6
v_call: TRBV5-4
clone_size: -
d_call: TRBD2
cdr3_aa: CASSAGEPHSGANVLTF
cdr3_nt: TGTGCCAGCAGCGCGGGAGAGCCTCACTCTGGGGCCAACGTCCTGACTTTC

j_call: TRBJ1-4
v_call: TRBV7-8
clone_size: -
d_call: -
cdr3_aa: CASSSRLNEKLFF
cdr3_nt: TGTGCCAGCAGCTCCAGGCTTAATGAAAAACTGTTTTTT

j_call: TRBJ1-1
v_call: TRBV19
clone_size: -
d_call: -
cdr3_aa: CASTLQGNTEAFF
cdr3_nt: TGTGCCAGTACCCTACAGGGGAACACTGAAGCTTTCTTT

j_call: TRBJ2-7
v_call: TRBV4-1
clone_size: -
d_call: -
cdr3_aa: CASSDGGPLYEQYF
cdr3_nt: TGCGCCAGCAGCGACGGGGGGCCCCTCTACGAGCAGTACTTC

j_call: TRBJ1-2
v_call: TRBV10-3
clone_size: -
d_call: TRBD1
cdr3_aa: CAISGPGQGDGYTF
cdr3_nt: TGTGCCATCAGTGGACCGGGACAGGGCGATGGCTACACCTTC

j_call: TRBJ1-4
v_call: TRBV9
clone_size: -
d_call: TRBD1
cdr3_aa: CASSGTGGNTNEKLFF
cdr3_nt: TGTGCCAGCAGCGGGACAGGGGGAAACACTAATGAAAAACTGTTTTTT

j_call: TRBJ2-1
v_call: TRBV9
clone_size: -
d_call: TRBD1
cdr3_aa: CASSVEGAGAYNEQFF
cdr3_nt: TGTGCCAGCAGCGTAGAGGGGGCAGGGGCCTACAATGAGCAGTTCTTC

j_call: TRBJ2-7
v_call: TRBV4-1
clone_size: -
d_call: -
cdr3_aa: CASSPGDSYEQYF
cdr3_nt: TGCGCCAGCAGCCCGGGGGACTCCTACGAGCAGTACTTC

j_call: TRBJ1-3
v_call: TRBV6-1
clone_size: -
d_call: -
cdr3_aa: CASSGTDSGNTIYF
cdr3_nt: TGTGCCAGCAGTGGGACTGACTCTGGAAACACCATATATTTT

j_call: TRBJ1-6
v_call: TRBV2
clone_size: -
d_call: TRBD1
cdr3_aa: CASSVTGGLIGTSYNSPLHF
cdr3_nt: TGTGCCAGCAGTGTTACAGGGGGATTAATTGGGACCTCCTATAATTCACCCCTCCACTTT

j_call: TRBJ1-6
v_call: TRBV2
clone_size: few
d_call: TRBD1
cdr3_aa: CASSEVVGGPYSYNSPLHF
cdr3_nt: TGTGCCAGCAGTGAAGTGGTAGGGGGCCCATACTCCTATAATTCACCCCTCCACTTT

j_call: TRBJ2-2
v_call: TRBV5-1
clone_size: -
d_call: -
cdr3_aa: CASSLTGGGGTGELFF
cdr3_nt: TGCGCCAGCAGCTTGACCGGGGGCGGGGGCACCGGGGAGCTGTTTTTT

j_call: TRBJ1-1
v_call: TRBV7-2
clone_size: -
d_call: TRBD1
cdr3_aa: CASSLDRVPPEAFF
cdr3_nt: TGTGCCAGCAGCTTGGACAGGGTGCCTCCTGAAGCTTTCTTT

j_call: TRBJ2-3
v_call: TRBV10-3
clone_size: -
d_call: -
cdr3_aa: CAIGGGLEGMGDTQYF
cdr3_nt: TGTGCCATCGGGGGCGGACTGGAAGGGATGGGAGATACGCAGTATTTT

j_call: TRBJ2-1
v_call: TRBV18
clone_size: few
d_call: TRBD1
cdr3_aa: CASSPGQQNNEQFF
cdr3_nt: TGTGCCAGCTCACCGGGACAGCAGAACAATGAGCAGTTCTTC

j_call: TRBJ2-1
v_call: TRBV6-1
clone_size: -
d_call: TRBD1
cdr3_aa: CASRAPGQETNEQFF
cdr3_nt: TGTGCCAGCAGGGCCCCGGGACAGGAGACCAATGAGCAGTTCTTC

j_call: TRBJ1-2
v_call: TRBV7-2
clone_size: few
d_call: -
cdr3_aa: CASSLREGLYGYTF
cdr3_nt: TGTGCCAGCAGCTTAAGGGAGGGGCTCTATGGCTACACCTTC

j_call: TRBJ2-5
v_call: TRBV2
clone_size: -
d_call: -
cdr3_aa: CASSDPRDPRRETQYF
cdr3_nt: TGTGCCAGCAGTGATCCGCGGGACCCCCGACGGGAGACCCAGTACTTC

j_call: TRBJ1-1
v_call: TRBV7-9
clone_size: -
d_call: -
cdr3_aa: CASSRQLGAFF
cdr3_nt: TGTGCCAGCAGCCGACAGTTAGGAGCTTTCTTT

j_call: TRBJ1-2
v_call: TRBV19
clone_size: -
d_call: TRBD1
cdr3_aa: CASSIDSGQTYGYTF
cdr3_nt: TGTGCCAGTAGTATAGACTCGGGACAGACCTATGGCTACACCTTC

j_call: TRBJ2-7
v_call: TRBV6-1
clone_size: -
d_call: TRBD1
cdr3_aa: CASSGNQGASEQYF
cdr3_nt: TGTGCCAGCAGCGGGAATCAGGGGGCGTCCGAGCAGTACTTC

j_call: TRBJ2-7
v_call: TRBV18
clone_size: -
d_call: -
cdr3_aa: CASSPGQGGHEQYF
cdr3_nt: TGTGCCAGCTCACCTGGGCAGGGGGGTCACGAGCAGTACTTC

j_call: TRBJ2-7
v_call: TRBV7-9
clone_size: -
d_call: TRBD2
cdr3_aa: CASSHRLADEQYF
cdr3_nt: TGTGCCAGCAGCCACAGACTAGCGGACGAGCAGTACTTC

j_call: TRBJ1-6
v_call: TRBV6-1
clone_size: -
d_call: -
cdr3_aa: CASSGQNNSPLHF
cdr3_nt: TGTGCCAGCAGTGGGCAGAATAATTCACCCCTCCACTTT

j_call: TRBJ1-5
v_call: TRBV6-5
clone_size: -
d_call: TRBD1
cdr3_aa: CASSLPGQKDQPQHF
cdr3_nt: TGTGCCAGCAGCCTTCCGGGACAGAAGGACCAGCCCCAGCATTTT

j_call: TRBJ1-6
v_call: TRBV7-2
clone_size: -
d_call: -
cdr3_aa: CASSSQGFNSPLHF
cdr3_nt: TGTGCCAGCAGCTCCCAGGGGTTTAATTCACCCCTCCACTTT

j_call: TRBJ2-1
v_call: TRBV20-1
clone_size: -
d_call: -
cdr3_aa: CSAITYNEQFF
cdr3_nt: TGCAGTGCTATTACCTACAATGAGCAGTTCTTC

j_call: TRBJ2-7
v_call: TRBV13
clone_size: -
d_call: TRBD2
cdr3_aa: CASSKTSGGPSYEQYF
cdr3_nt: TGTGCCAGCAGCAAAACTAGCGGGGGGCCTTCCTACGAGCAGTACTTC

j_call: TRBJ1-2
v_call: TRBV6-1
clone_size: -
d_call: -
cdr3_aa: CASSEWGTGSNYGYTF
cdr3_nt: TGTGCCAGCAGTGAATGGGGAACAGGGTCTAACTATGGCTACACCTTC

j_call: TRBJ2-7
v_call: TRBV10-3
clone_size: -
d_call: -
cdr3_aa: CAISEPAGSYEQYF
cdr3_nt: TGTGCCATCAGTGAACCAGCGGGCAGCTACGAGCAGTACTTC

j_call: TRBJ2-1
v_call: TRBV25-1
clone_size: -
d_call: TRBD1
cdr3_aa: CASRTGVRNEQFF
cdr3_nt: TGTGCCAGCAGGACAGGGGTTCGGAATGAGCAGTTCTTC

j_call: TRBJ2-7
v_call: TRBV27
clone_size: few
d_call: TRBD1
cdr3_aa: CASSLGRQGGYEQYF
cdr3_nt: TGTGCCAGCAGTTTAGGGAGACAGGGTGGCTACGAGCAGTACTTC

j_call: TRBJ2-3
v_call: TRBV10-1
clone_size: -
d_call: -
cdr3_aa: CASSGATRDTQYF
cdr3_nt: TGCGCCAGCAGCGGTGCCACTAGAGATACGCAGTATTTT

j_call: TRBJ2-1
v_call: TRBV9
clone_size: -
d_call: -
cdr3_aa: CASSVDPQGSINEQFF
cdr3_nt: TGTGCCAGCAGCGTAGATCCGCAGGGGTCAATTAATGAGCAGTTCTTC

j_call: TRBJ2-1
v_call: TRBV5-6
clone_size: -
d_call: TRBD2
cdr3_aa: CASSLSPAWGGTYNEQFF
cdr3_nt: TGTGCCAGCAGCTTGAGCCCCGCCTGGGGGGGAACCTACAATGAGCAGTTCTTC

j_call: TRBJ2-7
v_call: TRBV5-1
clone_size: once
d_call: -
cdr3_aa: CASSAEGREQYF
cdr3_nt: TGCGCCAGCAGCGCGGAGGGTCGGGAGCAGTACTTC

j_call: TRBJ1-1
v_call: TRBV10-3
clone_size: few
d_call: TRBD1
cdr3_aa: CAISGGQLNTEAFF
cdr3_nt: TGTGCCATCAGTGGGGGACAGTTGAACACTGAAGCTTTCTTT

j_call: TRBJ2-2
v_call: TRBV10-1
clone_size: -
d_call: -
cdr3_aa: CASSESLDSRLFF
cdr3_nt: TGCGCCAGCAGTGAGTCGCTGGACAGCAGGCTGTTTTTT

j_call: TRBJ2-7
v_call: TRBV20-1
clone_size: -
d_call: -
cdr3_aa: CSATDIYEQYF
cdr3_nt: TGCAGTGCTACGGACATCTACGAGCAGTACTTC

j_call: TRBJ2-1
v_call: TRBV7-2
clone_size: -
d_call: TRBD2
cdr3_aa: CASSLARGGGAYNEQFF
cdr3_nt: TGTGCCAGCAGCTTAGCGCGGGGCGGGGGGGCATACAATGAGCAGTTCTTC